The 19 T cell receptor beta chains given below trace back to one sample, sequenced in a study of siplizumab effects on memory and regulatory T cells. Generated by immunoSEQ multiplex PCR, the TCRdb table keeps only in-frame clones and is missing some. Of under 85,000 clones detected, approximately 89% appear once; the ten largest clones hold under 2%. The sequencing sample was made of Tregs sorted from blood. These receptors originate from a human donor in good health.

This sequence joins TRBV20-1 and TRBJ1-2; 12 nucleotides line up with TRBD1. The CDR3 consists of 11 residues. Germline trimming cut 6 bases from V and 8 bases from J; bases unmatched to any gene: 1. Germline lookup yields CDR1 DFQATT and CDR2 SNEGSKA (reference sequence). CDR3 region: CSAGTGGGYTF. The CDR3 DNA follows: TGCAGTGCAGGGACAGGGGGCGGCTACACCTTC.

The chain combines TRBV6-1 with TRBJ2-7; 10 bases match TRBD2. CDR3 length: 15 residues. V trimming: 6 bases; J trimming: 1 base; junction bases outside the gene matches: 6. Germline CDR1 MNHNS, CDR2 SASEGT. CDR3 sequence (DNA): TGTGCCAGCAGGGGAGGACTAGCGGTTTCCTACGAGCAGTACTTC. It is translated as CASRGGLAVSYEQYF.

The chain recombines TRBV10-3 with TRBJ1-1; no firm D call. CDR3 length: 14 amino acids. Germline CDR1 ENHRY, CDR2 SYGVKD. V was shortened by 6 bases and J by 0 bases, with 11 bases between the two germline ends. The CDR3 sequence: CAIRPGLMNTEAFF. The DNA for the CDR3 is TGTGCCATCAGGCCGGGCCTCATGAACACTGAAGCTTTCTTT.

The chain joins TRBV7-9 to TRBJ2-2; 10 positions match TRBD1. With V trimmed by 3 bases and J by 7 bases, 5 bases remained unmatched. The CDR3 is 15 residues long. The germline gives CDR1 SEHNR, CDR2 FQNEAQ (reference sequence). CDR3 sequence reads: CASSFYGTGDGELFF. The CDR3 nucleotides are TGTGCCAGCAGCTTCTACGGGACAGGGGACGGGGAGCTGTTTTTT.

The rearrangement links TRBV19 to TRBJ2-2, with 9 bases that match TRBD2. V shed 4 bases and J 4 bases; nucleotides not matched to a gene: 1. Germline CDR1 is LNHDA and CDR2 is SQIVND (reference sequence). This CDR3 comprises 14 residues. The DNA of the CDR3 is TGTGCCAGTAGTAGCGGGAGGGCCACCGGGGAGCTGTTTTTT. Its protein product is CASSSGRATGELFF.

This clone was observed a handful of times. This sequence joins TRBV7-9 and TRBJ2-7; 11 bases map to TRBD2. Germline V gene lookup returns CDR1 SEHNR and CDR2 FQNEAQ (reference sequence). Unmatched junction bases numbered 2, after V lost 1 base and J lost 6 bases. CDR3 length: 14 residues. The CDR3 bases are TGTGCCAGCAGCTTAGGGGGGACTAGCGGCGAGCAGTACTTC. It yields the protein CASSLGGTSGEQYF.

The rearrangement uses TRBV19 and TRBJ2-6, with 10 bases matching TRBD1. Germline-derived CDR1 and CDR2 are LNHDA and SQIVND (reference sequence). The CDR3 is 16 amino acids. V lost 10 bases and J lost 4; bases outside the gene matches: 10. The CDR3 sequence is CATTTGTGVGANVLTF. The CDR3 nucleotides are TGTGCCACCACCACCGGGACAGGGGTCGGGGCCAACGTCCTGACTTTC.

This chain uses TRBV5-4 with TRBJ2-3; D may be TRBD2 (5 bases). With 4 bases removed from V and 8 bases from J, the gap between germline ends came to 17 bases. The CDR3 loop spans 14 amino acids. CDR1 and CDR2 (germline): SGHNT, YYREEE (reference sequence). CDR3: CASSQETGSVTQYF. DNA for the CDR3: TGTGCCAGCAGCCAGGAGACTGGGAGTGTTACGCAGTATTTT.

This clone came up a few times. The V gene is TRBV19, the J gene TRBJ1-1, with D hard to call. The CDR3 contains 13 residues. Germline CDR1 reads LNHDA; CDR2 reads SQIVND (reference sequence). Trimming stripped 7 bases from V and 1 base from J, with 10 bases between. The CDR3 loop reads CASKSRSNTEAFF. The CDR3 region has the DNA TGTGCCAGTAAGAGCAGATCGAACACTGAAGCTTTCTTT.

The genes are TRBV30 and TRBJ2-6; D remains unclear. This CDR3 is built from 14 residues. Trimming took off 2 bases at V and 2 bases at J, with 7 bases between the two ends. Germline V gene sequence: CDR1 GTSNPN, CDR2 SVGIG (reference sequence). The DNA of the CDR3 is TGTGCCTGGAGTTCACGGACTGGGGCCAACGTCCTGACTTTC. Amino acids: CAWSSRTGANVLTF.

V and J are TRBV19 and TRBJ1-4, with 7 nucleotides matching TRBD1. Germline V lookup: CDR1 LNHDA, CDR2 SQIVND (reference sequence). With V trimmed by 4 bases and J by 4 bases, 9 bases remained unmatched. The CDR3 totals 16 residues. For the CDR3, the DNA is TGTGCCAGTAGTACAACCTGGACAGGCCTTAATGAAAAACTGTTTTTT. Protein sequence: CASSTTWTGLNEKLFF.

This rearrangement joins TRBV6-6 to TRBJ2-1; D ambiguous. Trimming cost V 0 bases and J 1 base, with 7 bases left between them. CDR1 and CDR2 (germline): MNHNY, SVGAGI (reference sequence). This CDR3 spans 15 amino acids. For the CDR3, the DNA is TGTGCCAGCAGTTACTCGGGGATTTCCTACAATGAGCAGTTCTTC. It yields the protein CASSYSGISYNEQFF.

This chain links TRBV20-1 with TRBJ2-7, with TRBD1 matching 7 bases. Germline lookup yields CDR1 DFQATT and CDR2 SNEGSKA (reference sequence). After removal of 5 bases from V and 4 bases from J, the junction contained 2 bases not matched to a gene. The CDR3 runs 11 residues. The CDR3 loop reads CSADRDYEQYF. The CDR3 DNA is TGCAGTGCTGACAGGGATTACGAGCAGTACTTC.

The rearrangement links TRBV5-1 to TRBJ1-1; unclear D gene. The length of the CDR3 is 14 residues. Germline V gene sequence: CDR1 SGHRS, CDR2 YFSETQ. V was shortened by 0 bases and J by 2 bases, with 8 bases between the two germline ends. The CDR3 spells CASSLASVNTEAFF. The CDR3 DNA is TGCGCCAGCAGCTTGGCGTCGGTCAACACTGAAGCTTTCTTT.

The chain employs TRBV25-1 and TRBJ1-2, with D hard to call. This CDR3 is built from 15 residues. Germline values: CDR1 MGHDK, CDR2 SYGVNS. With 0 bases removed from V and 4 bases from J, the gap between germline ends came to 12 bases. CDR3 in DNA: TGTGCCAGCAGTGAATATGGTGCGGGAGTCTATGGCTACACCTTC. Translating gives CASSEYGAGVYGYTF.

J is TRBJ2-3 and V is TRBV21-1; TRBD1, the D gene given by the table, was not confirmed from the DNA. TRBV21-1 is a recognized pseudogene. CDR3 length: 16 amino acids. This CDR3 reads CASSRLRGATLDTQYF. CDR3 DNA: TGTGCCAGCAGCCGCTTAAGGGGCGCGACTCTGGATACGCAGTATTTT.

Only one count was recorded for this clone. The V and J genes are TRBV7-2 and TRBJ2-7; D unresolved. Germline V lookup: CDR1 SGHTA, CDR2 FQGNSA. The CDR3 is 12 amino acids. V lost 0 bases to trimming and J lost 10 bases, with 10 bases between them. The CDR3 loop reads CASSLAGTAQYF. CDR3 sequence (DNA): TGTGCCAGCAGCTTAGCGGGAACAGCCCAGTACTTC.

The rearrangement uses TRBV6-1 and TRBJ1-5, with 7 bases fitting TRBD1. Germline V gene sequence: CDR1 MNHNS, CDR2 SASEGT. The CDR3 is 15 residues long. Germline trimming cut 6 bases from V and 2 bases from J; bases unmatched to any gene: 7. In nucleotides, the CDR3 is TGTGCCAGCAGGGGAGACAGGGCTCGCAATCAGCCCCAGCATTTT. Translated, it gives CASRGDRARNQPQHF.

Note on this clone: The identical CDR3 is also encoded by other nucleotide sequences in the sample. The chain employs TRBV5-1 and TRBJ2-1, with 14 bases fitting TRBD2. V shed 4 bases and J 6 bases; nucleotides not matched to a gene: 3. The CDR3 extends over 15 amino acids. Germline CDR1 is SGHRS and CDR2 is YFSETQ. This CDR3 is CASSGGLAGVNEQFF. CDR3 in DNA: TGCGCCAGCAGCGGGGGACTAGCGGGAGTCAATGAGCAGTTCTTC.